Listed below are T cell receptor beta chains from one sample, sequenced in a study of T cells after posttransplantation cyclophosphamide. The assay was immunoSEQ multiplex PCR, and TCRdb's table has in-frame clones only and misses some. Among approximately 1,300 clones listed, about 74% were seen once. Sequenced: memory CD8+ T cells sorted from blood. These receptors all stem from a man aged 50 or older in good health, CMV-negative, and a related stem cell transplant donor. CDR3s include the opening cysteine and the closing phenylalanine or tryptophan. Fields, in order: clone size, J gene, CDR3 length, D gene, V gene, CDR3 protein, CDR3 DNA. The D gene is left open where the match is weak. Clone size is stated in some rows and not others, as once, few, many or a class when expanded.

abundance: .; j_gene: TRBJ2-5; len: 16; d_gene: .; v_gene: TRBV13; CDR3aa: CASSFRRGDFQETQYF; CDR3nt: TGTGCCAGCAGCTTCAGGCGGGGAGATTTCCAAGAGACCCAGTACTTC
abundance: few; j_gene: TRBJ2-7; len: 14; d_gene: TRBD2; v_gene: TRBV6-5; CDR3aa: CASSGRGSSYEQYF; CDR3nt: TGTGCCAGCAGTGGGAGGGGTAGCTCCTACGAGCAGTACTTC
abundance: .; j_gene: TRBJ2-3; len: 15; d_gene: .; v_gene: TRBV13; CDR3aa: CASSQGQRFTDTQYF; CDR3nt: TGTGCCAGCAGCCAGGGGCAGCGGTTCACAGATACGCAGTATTTT
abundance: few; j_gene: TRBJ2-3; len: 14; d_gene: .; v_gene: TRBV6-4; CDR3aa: CASSSAGGTDTQYF; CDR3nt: TGTGCCAGCAGTTCGGCCGGGGGCACAGATACGCAGTATTTT
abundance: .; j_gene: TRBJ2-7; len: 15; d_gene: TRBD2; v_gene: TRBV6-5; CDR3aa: CASSYSSGGAYEQYF; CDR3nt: TGTGCCAGCAGTTACTCTAGCGGGGGGGCCTACGAGCAGTACTTC
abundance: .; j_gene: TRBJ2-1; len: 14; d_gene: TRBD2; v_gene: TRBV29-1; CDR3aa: CSAVLAGLDNEQFF; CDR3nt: TGCAGCGCCGTTTTAGCGGGGTTGGACAATGAGCAGTTCTTC
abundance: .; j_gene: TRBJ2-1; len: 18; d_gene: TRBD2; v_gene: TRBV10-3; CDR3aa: CAIWEGGSRALNYNEQFF; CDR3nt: TGTGCCATCTGGGAGGGTGGCTCGCGGGCCTTGAACTACAATGAGCAGTTCTTC
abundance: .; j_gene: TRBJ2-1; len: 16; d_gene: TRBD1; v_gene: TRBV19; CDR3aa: CASSTLGQATYNEQFF; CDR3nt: TGTGCCAGTAGTACCCTCGGACAGGCTACCTACAATGAGCAGTTCTTC
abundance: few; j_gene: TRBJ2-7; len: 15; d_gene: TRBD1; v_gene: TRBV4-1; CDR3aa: CASSFGQGGDYEQYF; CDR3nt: TGCGCCAGCAGTTTCGGACAGGGGGGGGACTACGAGCAGTACTTC
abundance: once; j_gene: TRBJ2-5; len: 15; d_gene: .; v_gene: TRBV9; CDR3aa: CASSVGGVIQETQYF; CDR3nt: TGTGCCAGCAGCGTAGGGGGGGTAATACAAGAGACCCAGTACTTC
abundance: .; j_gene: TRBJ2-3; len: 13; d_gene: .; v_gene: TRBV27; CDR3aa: CASRFILTDTQYF; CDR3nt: TGTGCCAGCAGATTTATCCTCACAGATACGCAGTATTTT
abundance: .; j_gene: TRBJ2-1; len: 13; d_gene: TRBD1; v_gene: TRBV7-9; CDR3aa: CASSSTGDNEQFF; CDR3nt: TGTGCCAGCAGCTCGACAGGGGACAATGAGCAGTTCTTC
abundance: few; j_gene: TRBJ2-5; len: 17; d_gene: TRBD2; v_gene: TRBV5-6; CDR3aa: CASSSRGLAVYQETQYF; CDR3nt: TGTGCCAGCAGCTCCCGAGGACTAGCGGTGTACCAAGAGACCCAGTACTTC
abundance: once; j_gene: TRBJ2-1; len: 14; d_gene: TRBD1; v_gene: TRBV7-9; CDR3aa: CASSLASTGAEQFF; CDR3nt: TGTGCCAGCAGCTTAGCATCTACAGGGGCTGAGCAGTTCTTC
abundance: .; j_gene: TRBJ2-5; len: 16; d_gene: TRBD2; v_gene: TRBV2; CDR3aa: CASSKALAGGQETQYF; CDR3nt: TGTGCCAGCAGCAAAGCGCTAGCGGGGGGGCAAGAGACCCAGTACTTC
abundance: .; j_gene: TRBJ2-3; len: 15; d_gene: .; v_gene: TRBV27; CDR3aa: CASSLATGGTDTQYF; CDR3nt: TGTGCCAGCAGTTTAGCCACCGGGGGCACAGATACGCAGTATTTT
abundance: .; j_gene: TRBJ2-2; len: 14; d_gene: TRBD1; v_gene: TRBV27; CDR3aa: CASSSRQGGGELFF; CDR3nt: TGTGCCAGCAGTTCCAGACAGGGGGGCGGGGAGCTGTTTTTT
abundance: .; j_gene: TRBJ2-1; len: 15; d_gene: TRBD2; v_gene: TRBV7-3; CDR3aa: CASSPAGGSYNEQFF; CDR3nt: TGTGCCAGCAGCCCGGCGGGGGGTTCCTACAATGAGCAGTTCTTC
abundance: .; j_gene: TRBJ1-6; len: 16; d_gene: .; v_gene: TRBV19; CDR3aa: CASSDWKRSYNSPLHF; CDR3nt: TGTGCCAGTAGCGATTGGAAAAGGAGCTATAATTCACCCCTCCACTTT
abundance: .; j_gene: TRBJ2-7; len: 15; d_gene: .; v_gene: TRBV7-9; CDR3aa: CASSAGSGAFYEQYF; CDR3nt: TGTGCCAGCAGCGCCGGGTCGGGAGCCTTCTACGAGCAGTACTTC
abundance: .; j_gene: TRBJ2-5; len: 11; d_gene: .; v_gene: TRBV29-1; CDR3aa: CSGLEQETQYF; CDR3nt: TGCAGCGGACTAGAGCAAGAGACCCAGTACTTC
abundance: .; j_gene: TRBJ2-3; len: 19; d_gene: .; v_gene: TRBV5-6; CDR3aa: CASSTHLRNLADLPDTQYF; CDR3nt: TGTGCCAGCAGCACGCACCTCAGAAACCTAGCTGATTTGCCAGATACGCAGTATTTT
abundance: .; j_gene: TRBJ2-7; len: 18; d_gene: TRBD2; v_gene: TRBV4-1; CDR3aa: CASSQDPSLAGAFYEQYF; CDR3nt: TGCGCCAGCAGCCAAGATCCCTCCCTAGCGGGGGCCTTCTACGAGCAGTACTTC
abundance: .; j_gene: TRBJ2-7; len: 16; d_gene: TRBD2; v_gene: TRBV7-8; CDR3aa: CASSLLGLAGGYEQYF; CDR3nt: TGTGCCAGCAGCCTATTGGGACTAGCGGGAGGGTACGAGCAGTACTTC
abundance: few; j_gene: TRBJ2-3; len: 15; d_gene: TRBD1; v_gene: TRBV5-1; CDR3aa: CASSSAGQVTDTQYF; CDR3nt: TGCGCCAGCAGCTCGGCCGGACAGGTCACAGATACGCAGTATTTT
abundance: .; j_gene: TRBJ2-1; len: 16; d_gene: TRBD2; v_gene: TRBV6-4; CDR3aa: CASSDLASGDYNEQFF; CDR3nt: TGTGCCAGCAGTGACTTGGCCAGCGGGGATTACAATGAGCAGTTCTTC
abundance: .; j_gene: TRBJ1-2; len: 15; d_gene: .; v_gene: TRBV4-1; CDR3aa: CASSQTGTTNYGYTF; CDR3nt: TGCGCCAGCAGCCAGACGGGGACAACTAACTATGGCTACACCTTC
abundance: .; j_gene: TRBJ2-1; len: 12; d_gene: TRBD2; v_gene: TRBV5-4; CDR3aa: CASSSSGFEQFF; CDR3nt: TGTGCCAGCAGCTCTAGCGGATTTGAGCAGTTCTTC